These 24 T cell receptor beta chains share one sample of origin, sequenced in a study of Ad26.COV2.S vaccination and SARS-CoV-2 variants. Treatment reported: some 20 received Ad26.COV2.S at low or high dose, single or two shots; several received placebo; per-sample allocation not given. Samples came from day 63 after the first vaccine or placebo injection. The method was immunoSEQ multiplex PCR; TCRdb's version includes in-frame clones alone and lacks a portion of them. Of over 250,000 clones in the sample, around 87% are singletons; the top ten hold 3% to 4%. This material consisted of peripheral blood, taken in a trial of Ad26.COV2.S vaccine versus placebo. These receptors were taken from a person between 18 and 59 years old who received the Ad26.COV2.S COVID-19 vaccine or a placebo.

Comment on this clone: Other DNA variants within this sample encode the same CDR3. The genes are TRBV30 and TRBJ1-6; D is possibly TRBD1 (5 bases). The V gene's germline CDR1 is GTSNPN and CDR2 SVGIG (reference sequence). CDR3 size: 13 residues. Deletions cut 4 bases from V and 7 bases from J, with 11 bases between. CDR3 sequence reads: CAWTGTENSPLHF. The DNA of the CDR3 is TGTGCCTGGACCGGGACGGAGAATTCACCCCTCCACTTT.

V is TRBV5-6 and J is TRBJ1-2; D remains unclear. The length of the CDR3 is 13 residues. Per germline, CDR1 SGHDT and CDR2 YYEEEE. Trimming left V 3 bases short and J 7 bases short, with 13 bases between. CDR3 residues: CASSSGRGGGYTF. The CDR3 DNA is TGTGCCAGCAGCTCCGGGCGAGGTGGTGGCTACACCTTC.

The chain combines TRBV15 with TRBJ2-2; D is tentatively TRBD1 or TRBD2 (5 bases each). Germline loops: CDR1 LNHNV, CDR2 YYDKDF (reference sequence). CDR3 length: 17 amino acids. V was cut by 1 base and J by 1 base, with 13 bases left in between. CDR3 region: CATSRGSGPLNTGELFF. DNA of the CDR3: TGTGCCACCAGCAGAGGATCGGGACCGCTGAACACCGGGGAGCTGTTTTTT.

The chain has TRBV19 and TRBJ2-7, with 8 bases identical to TRBD2. Per the germline V gene, CDR1 is LNHDA and CDR2 is SQIVND (reference sequence). Trimming removed 4 bases from V and 9 bases from J; junction bases left unmatched: 14. CDR3 length: 15 amino acids. Here the CDR3 DNA reads TGTGCCAGTAGTAAAGGACTAGCACCGAGTCGGGGGCAGTACTTC. Amino acid sequence: CASSKGLAPSRGQYF.

This clone was seen just once. The V and J genes are TRBV4-1 and TRBJ2-3, with 14 nucleotides matching TRBD2. This CDR3 spans 16 amino acids. CDR1 is MGHRA, CDR2 YSYEKL, per germline. Trimming removed 4 bases from V and 4 bases from J; junction bases left unmatched: 4. In nucleotides, the CDR3 is TGCGCCAGCAGCCTCCAGACTAGCGGGAGGGCAGATACGCAGTATTTT. This codes for CASSLQTSGRADTQYF.

V is TRBV7-8 and J is TRBJ2-1; 11 bases are shared with TRBD2. V dropped 5 bases and J dropped 6; count of bases not matched to a gene: 6. Per germline, CDR1 SGHVS and CDR2 FQNEAQ. The CDR3 is made up of 15 amino acids. The chain's CDR3 is CASSALAGGSNEQFF. The CDR3 coding sequence is TGTGCCAGCAGCGCCCTAGCGGGAGGATCCAATGAGCAGTTCTTC.

V and J are TRBV4-1 and TRBJ2-1, with D hard to call. Between the trimmed V and J ends, which lost 3 bases and 4 bases, there was a span of 25 bases. Germline CDR1 MGHRA, CDR2 YSYEKL. The length of the CDR3 is 19 residues. This chain's CDR3 is CASSHGVVVGSSPYNEQFF. The DNA of the CDR3 is TGCGCCAGCAGCCATGGTGTGGTGGTGGGCTCCTCCCCTTACAATGAGCAGTTCTTC.

The rearrangement uses TRBV2 and TRBJ2-5; a possible D gene is TRBD1 (6 bases). Germline assignment: CDR1 SNHLY and CDR2 FYNNEI. The CDR3 sequence is 13 residues long. With 8 bases removed from V and 5 bases from J, the gap between germline ends came to 15 bases. In DNA form, the CDR3 reads TGTGCCAGCTTTCAGGGGAGCTGGGAGACCCAGTACTTC. It specifies CASFQGSWETQYF.

The gene calls are TRBV10-3 and TRBJ2-5; D possibly matches TRBD1 or TRBD2 (6 bases each). The V gene's germline CDR1 is ENHRY and CDR2 SYGVKD. V was clipped by 11 bases and J by 5 bases, with 21 bases between them. The CDR3 is made up of 14 amino acids. CDR3 nucleotides: TGTGCCGCTCGACAGGAGGGAGGAGGCGAGACCCAGTACTTC. Amino acid sequence: CAARQEGGGETQYF.

This chain connects TRBV30 to TRBJ1-2; no firm D call. CDR1 and CDR2 from the germline V gene are GTSNPN and SVGIG (reference sequence). Trimming stripped 7 bases from V and 3 bases from J, with 12 bases between. The CDR3 runs 12 residues. CDR3 nucleotides: TGTGCCTCCCCGGTGGAGGACTATGGCTACACCTTC. This translates into CASPVEDYGYTF.

This clone was seen more than once but under ten times. The CDR3 loop reads CASTRPAAPYNSPLHF. In DNA form, the CDR3 reads TGTGCCAGCACTCGACCGGCAGCTCCCTATAATTCACCCCTCCACTTT. The chain recombines TRBV27 with TRBJ1-6, with D hard to call. Germline CDR1 reads MNHEY; CDR2 reads SMNVEV (reference sequence). Between the trimmed V and J ends, which lost 7 bases and 2 bases, there was a span of 15 bases. The length of the CDR3 is 16 residues.

This chain uses TRBV2 with TRBJ1-6; D perhaps matches TRBD1 (6 bases). The CDR3 contains 16 residues. Trimming took 7 bases from V and 5 from J, leaving 18 bases between them. Germline lookup yields CDR1 SNHLY and CDR2 FYNNEI. The CDR3 here is CASKEGGAVDNSPLHF. The CDR3 DNA sequence: TGTGCCAGCAAAGAGGGGGGGGCGGTCGATAATTCACCCCTCCACTTT.

The DNA for the CDR3 is TGTGCCAGCAGCCGAGACTGGCGGGCAGGGGGTTTATACGAGCAGTACTTC. It yields the protein CASSRDWRAGGLYEQYF. The rearrangement uses TRBV5-5 and TRBJ2-7, with TRBD1 identical over 7 bases. There are 17 residues in the CDR3. The germline V gene encodes CDR1 SGHKS and CDR2 YYEKEE (reference sequence). V shed 4 bases, J shed 4 bases, and the junction held 17 bases outside the gene matches.

The chain has TRBV4-2 and TRBJ1-2, with TRBD1 as a possible D gene (5 bases). CDR1 LGHNA and CDR2 YNFKEQ come from the germline V gene. The CDR3 has 14 residues. V was trimmed by 1 base and J by 4 bases, leaving 10 bases between them. CDR3: CASSQVGTRYGYTF. DNA of the CDR3: TGTGCCAGCAGCCAAGTCGGGACCCGCTATGGCTACACCTTC.

The chain couples TRBV19 to TRBJ1-1, with 9 bases matching TRBD1. The CDR3 totals 12 residues. The germline V gene has CDR1 LNHDA and CDR2 SQIVND (reference sequence). Germline trimming cut 7 bases from V and 5 bases from J; bases unmatched to any gene: 2. The chain's CDR3 is CASKGTGTEAFF. The CDR3 coding sequence is TGTGCCAGTAAGGGGACAGGGACTGAAGCTTTCTTT. Together with reference TRBV19 and TRBJ1-1, the CDR3 gives the full variable domain: DGGITQSPKYLFRKEGQNVTLSCEQNLNHDAMYWYRQDPGQGLRLIYYSQIVNDFQKGDIAEGYSVSREKKESFPLTVTSAQKNPTAFYLCASKGTGTEAFFGQGTRLTVV.

The chain carries TRBV2 and TRBJ2-5, with 8 bases lining up with TRBD2. The germline V gene has CDR1 SNHLY and CDR2 FYNNEI. V shed 3 bases, J shed 0 bases, and the junction held 3 bases outside the gene matches. The CDR3 has 15 amino acids. The CDR3 DNA sequence: TGTGCCAGCAGTGACCCTAGCGGGTACCAAGAGACCCAGTACTTC. Encoded protein: CASSDPSGYQETQYF. Together with reference TRBV2 and TRBJ2-5, the CDR3 gives the full variable domain: EPEVTQTPSHQVTQMGQEVILRCVPISNHLYFYWYRQILGQKVEFLVSFYNNEISEKSEIFDDQFSVERPDGSNFTLKIRSTKLEDSAMYFCASSDPSGYQETQYFGPGTRLLVL.

V gene TRBV10-3 combines with J gene TRBJ2-7, with 9 bases fitting TRBD1. V lost 5 bases to trimming and J lost 4 bases; unmatched junction nucleotides: 9. The CDR3 has 15 amino acids. Germline CDR1 ENHRY, CDR2 SYGVKD. This CDR3 reads CAISTDRGRQYEQYF. For the CDR3, the DNA is TGTGCCATCAGTACGGACAGGGGTAGGCAGTACGAGCAGTACTTC.

This chain uses TRBV3-1 (or the pseudogene TRBV3-2) with TRBJ1-4; TRBD1 matches 9 bases. Germline-derived CDR1 and CDR2 are LGHDT and YNNKEL (reference sequence). The CDR3 spans 17 residues. V dropped 4 bases and J dropped 5; count of bases not matched to a gene: 11. CDR3: CASSPKTGGTRNEKLFF. In DNA, the CDR3 is TGTGCCAGCAGCCCAAAGACAGGGGGGACAAGAAATGAAAAACTGTTTTTT.

The rearrangement uses TRBV7-9 and TRBJ2-1; no clear D. This CDR3 has 14 residues. V was clipped by 2 bases and J by 5 bases, with 10 bases between them. Germline V gene sequence: CDR1 SEHNR, CDR2 FQNEAQ (reference sequence). CDR3 in amino acids: CASSLKSSDNEQFF. The CDR3 nucleotides read TGTGCCAGCAGCTTAAAGAGTTCGGACAATGAGCAGTTCTTC.

This sequence joins TRBV18 and TRBJ1-4; D is undetermined. Germline CDR1 KGHSH, CDR2 LQKENI. The CDR3 is 14 amino acids. V gave up 2 bases and J gave up 4 bases, with 8 bases separating them. The CDR3 here is CASSPDQVNEKLFF. CDR3 nucleotide sequence: TGTGCCAGCTCACCAGACCAGGTTAATGAAAAACTGTTTTTT.

The chain combines TRBV3-1 (or the pseudogene TRBV3-2) with TRBJ1-1; D uncertain. The CDR3 has 15 amino acids. Looked up from germline, CDR1 is LGHDT and CDR2 is YNNKEL (reference sequence). V lost 3 bases and J lost 5, with 16 bases in between. DNA for the CDR3: TGTGCCAGCAGCCAGCGTGGGAGGACGGTTACTGAAGCTTTCTTT. Residues: CASSQRGRTVTEAFF.

The chain employs TRBV6-6 and TRBJ1-1; D is unclear. V dropped 6 bases and J dropped 5 bases, with 10 bases sitting between them. Germline values: CDR1 MNHNY, CDR2 SVGAGI (reference sequence). The CDR3 spans 12 residues. DNA for the CDR3: TGTGCCAGCAGGAGCATGGGGACTGAAGCTTTCTTT. It specifies CASRSMGTEAFF.

The V gene is TRBV14, the J gene TRBJ1-1; the D gene is possibly TRBD1 (5 bases). Trimming took 6 bases from V and 1 from J, leaving 12 bases between them. CDR1 is SGHDN and CDR2 is FVKESK in the germline V gene. The CDR3 contains 14 residues. CDR3 DNA sequence: TGTGCCAGCAGTCCTCCCGGGGCGAACACTGAAGCTTTCTTT. Translating gives CASSPPGANTEAFF.

V is TRBV29-1 and J is TRBJ1-1; 10 bases map to TRBD1. With 1 base clipped from V and 6 bases from J, the junction kept 5 bases outside the gene matches. From germline, CDR1 is SQVTM and CDR2 ANQGSEA. The CDR3 is 14 residues long. The CDR3 is CSVEGRQGAPEAFF. The DNA of the CDR3 is TGCAGCGTTGAAGGTCGACAGGGGGCCCCTGAAGCTTTCTTT.